This TCR beta chain was recorded in a study of shared clonotypes between healthy human individuals. CDR3 length equals 16 residues. Trimming cost V 2 bases and J 3 bases; bases outside gene matches: 1. Germline V gene sequence: CDR1 MDHEN, CDR2 SYDVKM. Selected positively for CCR7 and CD45RO-negative, naive CD8 cells excluded terminally differentiated effector memory CD45RA+ cells. Deep-level settings were used for running the assay. Here immunoSEQ multiplex PCR was the method, and the copy in TCRdb shows in-frame clones only, minus some. The sample includes more than 2 million clones, about 95% seen only once; the top ten take more than 0.95%.

Input material: naive CD8+ T cells sorted from blood. The chain couples TRBV28 to TRBJ2-1, with 13 bases lining up with TRBD2. This clonotype was sampled from a man in his late teens or twenties in good health. CDR3 residues: CASSLTSGGGYNEQFF. CDR3 nucleotide sequence: TGTGCCAGCAGTTTAACTAGCGGGGGGGGCTACAATGAGCAGTTCTTC. Full variable domain (missing parts from reference TRBV28 and TRBJ2-1): DVKVTQSSRYLVKRTGEKVFLECVQDMDHENMFWYRQDPGLGLRLIYFSYDVKMKEKGDIPEGYSVSREKKERFSLILESASTNQTSMYLCASSLTSGGGYNEQFFGPGTRLTVL.